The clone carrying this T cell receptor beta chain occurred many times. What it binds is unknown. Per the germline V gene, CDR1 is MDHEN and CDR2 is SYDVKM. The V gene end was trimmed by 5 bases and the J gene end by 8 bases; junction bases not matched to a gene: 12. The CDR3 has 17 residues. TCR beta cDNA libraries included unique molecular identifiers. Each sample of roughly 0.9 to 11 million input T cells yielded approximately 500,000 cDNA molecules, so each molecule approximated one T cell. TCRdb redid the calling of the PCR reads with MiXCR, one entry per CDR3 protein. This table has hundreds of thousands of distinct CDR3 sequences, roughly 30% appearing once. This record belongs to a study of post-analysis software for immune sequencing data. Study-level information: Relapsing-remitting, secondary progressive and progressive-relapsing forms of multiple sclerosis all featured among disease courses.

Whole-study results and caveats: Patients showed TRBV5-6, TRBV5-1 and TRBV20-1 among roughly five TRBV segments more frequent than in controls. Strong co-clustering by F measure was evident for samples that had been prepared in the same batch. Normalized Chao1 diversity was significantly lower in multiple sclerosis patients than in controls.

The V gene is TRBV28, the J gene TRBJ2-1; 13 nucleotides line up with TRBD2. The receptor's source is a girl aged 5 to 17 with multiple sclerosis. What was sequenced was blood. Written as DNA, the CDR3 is TGTGCCAGCAGTAAAGGACTAGCGGGAGACGGGAGGGATGAGCAGTTCTTC. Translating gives CASSKGLAGDGRDEQFF. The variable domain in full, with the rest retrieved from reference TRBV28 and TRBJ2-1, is DVKVTQSSRYLVKRTGEKVFLECVQDMDHENMFWYRQDPGLGLRLIYFSYDVKMKEKGDIPEGYSVSREKKERFSLILESASTNQTSMYLCASSKGLAGDGRDEQFFGPGTRLTVL.